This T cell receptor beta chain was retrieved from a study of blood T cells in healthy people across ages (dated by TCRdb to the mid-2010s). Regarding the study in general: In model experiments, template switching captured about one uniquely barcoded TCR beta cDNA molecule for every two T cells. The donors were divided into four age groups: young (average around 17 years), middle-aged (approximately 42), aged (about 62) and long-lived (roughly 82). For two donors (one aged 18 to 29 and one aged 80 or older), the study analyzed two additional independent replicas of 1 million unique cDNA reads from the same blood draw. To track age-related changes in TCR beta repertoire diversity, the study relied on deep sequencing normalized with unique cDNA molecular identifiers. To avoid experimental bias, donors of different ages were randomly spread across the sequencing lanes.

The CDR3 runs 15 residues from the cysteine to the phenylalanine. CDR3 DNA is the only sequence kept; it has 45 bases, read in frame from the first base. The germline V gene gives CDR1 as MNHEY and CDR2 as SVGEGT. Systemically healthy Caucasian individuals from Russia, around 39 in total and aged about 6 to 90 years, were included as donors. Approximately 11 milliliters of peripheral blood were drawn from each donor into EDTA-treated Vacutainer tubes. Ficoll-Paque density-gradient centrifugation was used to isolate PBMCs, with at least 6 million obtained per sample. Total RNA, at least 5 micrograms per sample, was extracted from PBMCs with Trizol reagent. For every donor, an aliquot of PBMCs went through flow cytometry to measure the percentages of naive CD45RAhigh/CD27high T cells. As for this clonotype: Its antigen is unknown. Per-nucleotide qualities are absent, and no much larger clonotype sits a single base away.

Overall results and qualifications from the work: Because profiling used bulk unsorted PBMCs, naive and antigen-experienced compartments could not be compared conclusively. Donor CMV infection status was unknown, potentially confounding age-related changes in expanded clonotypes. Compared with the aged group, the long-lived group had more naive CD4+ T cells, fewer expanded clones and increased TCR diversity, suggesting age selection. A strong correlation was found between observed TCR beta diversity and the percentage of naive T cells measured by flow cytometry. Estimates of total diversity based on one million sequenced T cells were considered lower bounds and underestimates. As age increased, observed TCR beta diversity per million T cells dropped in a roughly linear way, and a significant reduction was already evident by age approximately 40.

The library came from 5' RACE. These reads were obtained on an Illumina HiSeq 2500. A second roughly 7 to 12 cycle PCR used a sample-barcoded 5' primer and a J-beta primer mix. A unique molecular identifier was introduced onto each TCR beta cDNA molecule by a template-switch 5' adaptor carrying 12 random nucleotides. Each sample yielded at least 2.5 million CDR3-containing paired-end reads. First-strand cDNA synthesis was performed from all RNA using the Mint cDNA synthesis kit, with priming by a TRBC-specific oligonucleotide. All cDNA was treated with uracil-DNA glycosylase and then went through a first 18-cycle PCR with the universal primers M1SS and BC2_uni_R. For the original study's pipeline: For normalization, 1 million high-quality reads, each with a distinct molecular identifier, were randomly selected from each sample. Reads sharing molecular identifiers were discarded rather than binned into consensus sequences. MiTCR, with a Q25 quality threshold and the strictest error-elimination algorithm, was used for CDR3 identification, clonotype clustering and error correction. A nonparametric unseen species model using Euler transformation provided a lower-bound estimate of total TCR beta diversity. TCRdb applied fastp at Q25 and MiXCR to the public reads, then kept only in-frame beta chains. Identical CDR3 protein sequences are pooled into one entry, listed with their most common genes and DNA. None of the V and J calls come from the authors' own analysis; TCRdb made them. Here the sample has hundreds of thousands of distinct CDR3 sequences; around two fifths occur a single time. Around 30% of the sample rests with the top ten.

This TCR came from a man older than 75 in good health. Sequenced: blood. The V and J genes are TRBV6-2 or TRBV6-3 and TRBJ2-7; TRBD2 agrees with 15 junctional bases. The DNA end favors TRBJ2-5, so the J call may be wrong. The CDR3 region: CASRTSGGAKETQYF. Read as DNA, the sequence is TGTGCCAGTCGGACTAGCGGGGGGGCCAAGGAGACCCAGTACTTC.